This TCR beta chain was recovered during a study of chemoradiotherapy in HPV16-positive cancers. This clone was picked up one time. Assay used: immunoSEQ multiplex PCR; TCRdb lists only in-frame clones, some missing. The table includes around 5,000 clones, 85% to 90% detected once. This CDR3 has 11 residues. CDR1 and CDR2 (germline): SQVTM, ANQGSEA. Trimming cost V 3 bases and J 3 bases, with 5 bases left between them. This rearrangement joins TRBV29-1 to TRBJ2-5; the D is unclear. The receptor was isolated from a human donor with HPV-associated anogenital cancer. This sample comprised tumor tissue, obtained from a patient who underwent chemoradiotherapy. The CDR3 loop is CSVDDEETQYF. The CDR3 DNA sequence: TGCAGCGTTGACGATGAAGAGACCCAGTACTTC.